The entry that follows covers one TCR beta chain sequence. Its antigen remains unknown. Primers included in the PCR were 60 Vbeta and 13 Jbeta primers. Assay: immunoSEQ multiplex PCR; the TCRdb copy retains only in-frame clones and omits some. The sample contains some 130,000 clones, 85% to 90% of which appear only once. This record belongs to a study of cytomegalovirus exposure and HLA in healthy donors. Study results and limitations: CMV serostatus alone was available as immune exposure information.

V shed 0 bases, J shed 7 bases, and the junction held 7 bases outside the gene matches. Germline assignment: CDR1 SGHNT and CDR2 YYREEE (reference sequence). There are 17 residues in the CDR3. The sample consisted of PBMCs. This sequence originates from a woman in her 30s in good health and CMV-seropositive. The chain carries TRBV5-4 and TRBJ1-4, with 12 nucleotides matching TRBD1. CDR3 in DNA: TGTGCCAGCAGCTTGGGAGGGGGACAGGGGGCGCGTGAAAAACTGTTTTTT. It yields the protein CASSLGGGQGAREKLFF.